These 21 T cell receptor beta chains came from one sample sequenced in a study of Tregs in tolerant kidney transplant recipients. The data were produced by immunoSEQ multiplex PCR, yet TCRdb's version contains in-frame clones alone and is incomplete. Of 240,000 or so clones listed, more than 65% are singletons. The specimen was CD4+ T cells from blood. Receptors originate from a human donor in good health.

In nucleotides, the CDR3 is TGTGCCAGCAGCTTAGTAGAATCGGGAAACACCATATATTTT. This encodes CASSLVESGNTIYF. The chain couples TRBV7-4 to TRBJ1-3; unclear D gene. In germline, CDR1 is SGHVT, CDR2 SQSDAQ. Trimming took 1 base from V and 4 from J, leaving 8 bases between them. The CDR3 length is 14 residues.

This chain joins TRBV18 and TRBJ2-6; tentative D call: TRBD1 (5 bases). The germline V and J ends were trimmed by 4 bases and 0 bases, with 10 bases remaining between them. The CDR3 spans 16 residues. CDR1 is KGHSH, CDR2 LQKENI, per germline. The CDR3 loop reads CASSRAQGSGANVLTF. CDR3 nucleotides: TGTGCCAGCTCACGCGCCCAGGGCTCTGGGGCCAACGTCCTGACTTTC.

CDR3 residues: CASRDRTDTQYF. Written as DNA, the CDR3 is TGTGCCAGCAGGGACAGAACAGATACGCAGTATTTT. This sequence joins TRBV19 and TRBJ2-3; 7 positions agree with TRBD1. Germline CDR1 is LNHDA and CDR2 is SQIVND (reference sequence). The CDR3 is 12 residues long. The ends lost 9 bases at V and 3 bases at J; junction bases unmatched: 3.

The J gene is TRBJ2-7, the V gene TRBV6-1; 8 bases map to TRBD1. CDR3 length: 15 amino acids. Per the germline V gene, CDR1 is MNHNS and CDR2 is SASEGT. V shed 5 bases, J shed 0 bases, and the junction held 6 bases outside the gene matches. The CDR3 protein is CASSLGQGVSYEQYF. The CDR3 DNA sequence: TGTGCCAGCAGTTTAGGACAGGGTGTCTCCTACGAGCAGTACTTC.

This chain connects TRBV5-1 to TRBJ2-6; maybe TRBD1 (5 bases). This CDR3 spans 18 amino acids. Trimming took 0 bases from V and 0 from J, leaving 13 bases between them. Germline-derived CDR1 and CDR2 are SGHRS and YFSETQ. The CDR3 DNA follows: TGCGCCAGCAGCTTGGTCGGCAGGGCCCTCTCTGGGGCCAACGTCCTGACTTTC. Translating it yields CASSLVGRALSGANVLTF.

This clone was found once. The chain employs TRBV9 and TRBJ2-2, with a weak D call TRBD2 (6 bases). The V end lost 0 bases, the J end lost 1 base, and 13 bases lay between the germline ends. The CDR3 length is 17 residues. CDR1 SGDLS and CDR2 YYNGEE come from the germline V gene. The CDR3 DNA is TGTGCCAGCAGCGTAGGGGAGGTGGCAGGGAACACCGGGGAGCTGTTTTTT. Encoded protein: CASSVGEVAGNTGELFF.

V and J are TRBV7-9 and TRBJ2-5; D unresolved. Germline V gene sequence: CDR1 SEHNR, CDR2 FQNEAQ (reference sequence). With 4 bases removed from V and 2 bases from J, the gap between germline ends came to 14 bases. The CDR3 is 15 amino acids. CDR3 in DNA: TGTGCCAGCAGCTCGAGCCTAGTTAGGCAAGAGACCCAGTACTTC. This sequence encodes CASSSSLVRQETQYF. Complete variable domain (other parts from reference TRBV7-9 and TRBJ2-5): DTGVSQNPRHKITKRGQNVTFRCDPISEHNRLYWYRQTLGQGPEFLTYFQNEAQLEKSRLLSDRFSAERPKGSFSTLEIQRTEQGDSAMYLCASSSSLVRQETQYFGPGTRLLVL.

The chain is built from TRBV7-8 and TRBJ2-7, with TRBD1 identical over 7 bases. Germline V lookup: CDR1 SGHVS, CDR2 FQNEAQ. The trim removed 5 bases at V and 2 bases at J, leaving 6 bases unmatched. CDR3 size: 14 residues. This CDR3 is CASSLRGQTYEQYF. As DNA, the CDR3 is TGTGCCAGCAGCCTAAGGGGGCAGACCTACGAGCAGTACTTC. Full variable domain (outside the CDR3, taken from reference TRBV7-8 and TRBJ2-7): GAGVSQSPRYKVAKRGQDVALRCDPISGHVSLFWYQQALGQGPEFLTYFQNEAQLDKSGLPSDRFFAERPEGSVSTLKIQRTQQEDSAVYLCASSLRGQTYEQYFGPGTRLTVT.

V and J are TRBV14 and TRBJ2-1; unclear D gene. Germline V gives CDR1 SGHDN, CDR2 FVKESK. Trimming shortened V by 0 bases and J by 2 bases, and 11 bases separated the two germline ends. The CDR3 extends over 16 amino acids. The CDR3 loop reads CASSQDRSATYNEQFF. The CDR3 nucleotides are TGTGCCAGCAGCCAAGACCGGTCAGCAACCTACAATGAGCAGTTCTTC.

The chain has TRBV4-2 and TRBJ1-4, with D unclear. Trimming cost V 0 bases and J 4 bases, with 12 bases left between them. Germline V gives CDR1 LGHNA, CDR2 YNFKEQ. This CDR3 has 16 amino acids. CDR3 nucleotides: TGTGCCAGCAGCCAAGATCGGTCAGCCGTTAATGAAAAACTGTTTTTT. Translating gives CASSQDRSAVNEKLFF.

This clone has only one observation. The chain carries TRBV10-3 and TRBJ2-5, with D possibly TRBD2 on 6 matching bases. The CDR3 has 14 residues. Trimming took 6 bases from V and 1 from J, leaving 12 bases between them. Germline assignment: CDR1 ENHRY and CDR2 SYGVKD. The CDR3 here is CAISPSELQETQYF. CDR3 nucleotide sequence: TGTGCCATCAGCCCTAGCGAACTCCAAGAGACCCAGTACTTC.

V usage is TRBV5-1 and J usage is TRBJ1-2; 10 bases map to TRBD1. The CDR3 has 13 residues. CDR1 and CDR2 (germline): SGHRS, YFSETQ. After removal of 8 bases from V and 6 bases from J, the junction contained 7 bases not matched to a gene. This CDR3 reads CASTSGQGDGYTF. As DNA, the CDR3 is TGCGCCAGTACATCCGGACAGGGGGATGGCTACACCTTC.

The J gene is TRBJ1-5, the V gene TRBV7-9; the D gene is possibly TRBD1 (5 bases). The V gene lost 3 bases and the J gene lost 1 base, with 16 bases spanning the gap. Germline V gene sequence: CDR1 SEHNR, CDR2 FQNEAQ (reference sequence). The CDR3 has 17 amino acids. The CDR3 DNA follows: TGTGCCAGCAGCTTGATCACAGGACTCCAGAGCAATCAGCCCCAGCATTTT. This encodes CASSLITGLQSNQPQHF.

This clone was detected only once. V gene TRBV6-5 combines with J gene TRBJ1-5; no definite D call. V shed 6 bases and J shed 2 bases, with 11 bases lying between them. CDR3 length: 14 amino acids. Per germline, CDR1 MNHEY and CDR2 SVGAGI. CDR3 in DNA: TGTGCCAGCAGGTCAAATAGGGGCAATCAGCCCCAGCATTTT. Translating it yields CASRSNRGNQPQHF.

This clone was recorded only once. The rearrangement joins TRBV9 to TRBJ2-3; 9 bases line up with TRBD2. V trimming: 3 bases; J trimming: 4 bases; junction bases outside the gene matches: 9. The CDR3 has 16 residues. The germline CDR1 and CDR2 sequences are SGDLS and YYNGEE. The CDR3 DNA follows: TGTGCCAGCAGCGGACTTAGCGGGAGAGGCGCAGATACGCAGTATTTT. Encoded protein: CASSGLSGRGADTQYF.

This clone was observed a few times. This same CDR3 is encoded by further DNA sequences in the sample. The chain couples TRBV29-1 to TRBJ2-3; D not certain. Trimming shortened V by 4 bases and J by 2 bases, and 10 bases separated the two germline ends. CDR1 is SQVTM, CDR2 ANQGSEA, per germline. This CDR3 has 13 amino acids. The CDR3 reads CSVVGGATDTQYF. DNA for the CDR3: TGCAGCGTTGTCGGCGGAGCCACAGATACGCAGTATTTT.

The J gene is TRBJ2-5, the V gene TRBV7-3; 9 bases align to TRBD1. Trimming took 5 bases from V and 4 from J; bases not matched to a gene: 8. The CDR3 is made up of 15 amino acids. The germline V gene encodes CDR1 SGHTA and CDR2 FQGTGA. The CDR3 region has the DNA TGTGCCAGCAGCCCCGGGACAGGGATGGGAGAGACCCAGTACTTC. It encodes CASSPGTGMGETQYF.

This chain connects TRBV19 to TRBJ1-1; no firm D call. This CDR3 is 13 amino acids long. Looked up from germline, CDR1 is LNHDA and CDR2 is SQIVND (reference sequence). With 3 bases removed from V and 3 bases from J, the gap between germline ends came to 8 bases. DNA for the CDR3: TGTGCCAGTAGTATGATGGACTACACTGAAGCTTTCTTT. Protein sequence: CASSMMDYTEAFF.

This chain uses TRBV6-1 with TRBJ2-7, with D perhaps matching TRBD2 (6 bases). The CDR3 extends over 15 amino acids. CDR1 is MNHNS, CDR2 SASEGT, per germline. V was cut by 2 bases and J by 0 bases, with 11 bases left in between. The CDR3 region is CASSESGLFSYEQYF. The CDR3 nucleotides read TGTGCCAGCAGTGAATCGGGACTTTTCTCCTACGAGCAGTACTTC.

This chain links TRBV12-5 with TRBJ2-7; D is undetermined. Trimming removed 2 bases at V and 3 bases at J, with 14 bases between. The CDR3 contains 15 residues. Germline CDR1 reads LGHNT; CDR2 reads FRNRAP. CDR3 nucleotides: TGTGCTAGTGGTTTGTTCTCAGCTGCCGTCTACGAGCAGTACTTC. Translated: CASGLFSAAVYEQYF.

This clone was observed a few times. The chain couples TRBV5-1 to TRBJ2-2; the match to TRBD2 covers 11 bases. The V gene's germline CDR1 is SGHRS and CDR2 YFSETQ. The V and J ends lost 2 bases and 1 base, in that order; junction bases with no gene match: 1. The CDR3 totals 16 residues. CDR3 residues: CASSFTSGGNTGELFF. The CDR3 bases are TGCGCCAGCAGCTTTACTAGCGGGGGGAACACCGGGGAGCTGTTTTTT.